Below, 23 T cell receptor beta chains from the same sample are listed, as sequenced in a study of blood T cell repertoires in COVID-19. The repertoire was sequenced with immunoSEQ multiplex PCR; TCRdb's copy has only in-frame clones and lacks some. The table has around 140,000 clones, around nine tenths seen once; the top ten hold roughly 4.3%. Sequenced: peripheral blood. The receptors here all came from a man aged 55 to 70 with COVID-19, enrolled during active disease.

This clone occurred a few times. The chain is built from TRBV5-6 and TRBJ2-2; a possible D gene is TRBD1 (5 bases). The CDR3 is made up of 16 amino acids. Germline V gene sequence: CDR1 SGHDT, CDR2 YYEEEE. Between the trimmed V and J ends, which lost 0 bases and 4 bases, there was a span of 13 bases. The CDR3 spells CASSLDAGMGTGELFF. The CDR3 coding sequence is TGTGCCAGCAGCTTGGATGCAGGGATGGGCACCGGGGAGCTGTTTTTT.

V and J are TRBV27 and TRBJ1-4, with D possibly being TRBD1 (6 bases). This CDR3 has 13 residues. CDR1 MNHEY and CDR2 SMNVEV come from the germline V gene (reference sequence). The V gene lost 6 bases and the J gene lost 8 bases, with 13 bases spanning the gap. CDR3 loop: CASSRGWGEKLFF. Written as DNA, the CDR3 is TGTGCCAGCAGCAGGGGTTGGGGGGAAAAACTGTTTTTT.

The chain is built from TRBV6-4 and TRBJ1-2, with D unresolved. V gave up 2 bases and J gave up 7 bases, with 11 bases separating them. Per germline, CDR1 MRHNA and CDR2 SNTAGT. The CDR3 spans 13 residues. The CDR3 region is CASSDRSIGGYTF. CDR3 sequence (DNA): TGTGCCAGCAGTGACAGGAGTATCGGTGGCTACACCTTC.

The CDR3 DNA reads TGTGCCAGCAGCTTAGATAGGGGTTATGGAAACACCATATATTTT. This encodes CASSLDRGYGNTIYF. The V gene is TRBV7-6, the J gene TRBJ1-3; tentatively, D is TRBD1 (5 bases). CDR3 length equals 15 residues. CDR1 and CDR2 (germline): SGHVS, FNYEAQ. Trimming stripped 1 base from V and 3 bases from J, with 10 bases between.

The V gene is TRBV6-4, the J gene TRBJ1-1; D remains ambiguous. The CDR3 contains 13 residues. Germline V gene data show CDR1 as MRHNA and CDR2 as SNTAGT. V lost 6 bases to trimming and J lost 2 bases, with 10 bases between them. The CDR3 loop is CASRAEGNTEAFF. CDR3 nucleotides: TGTGCCAGCAGGGCGGAAGGAAACACTGAAGCTTTCTTT.

CDR3 loop: CASSLGLAGGPNEQFF. The CDR3 DNA reads as TGTGCCAGCAGCTTAGGACTAGCGGGGGGGCCCAATGAGCAGTTCTTC. The chain is built from TRBV7-8 and TRBJ2-1; TRBD2 agrees at 14 bases. CDR3 length equals 16 residues. Germline V CDR1 and CDR2: SGHVS, FQNEAQ. V was clipped by 1 base and J by 6 bases; unmatched bases: 2. Using reference TRBV7-8 and TRBJ2-1 for the parts outside the CDR3, the full variable domain is GAGVSQSPRYKVAKRGQDVALRCDPISGHVSLFWYQQALGQGPEFLTYFQNEAQLDKSGLPSDRFFAERPEGSVSTLKIQRTQQEDSAVYLCASSLGLAGGPNEQFFGPGTRLTVL.

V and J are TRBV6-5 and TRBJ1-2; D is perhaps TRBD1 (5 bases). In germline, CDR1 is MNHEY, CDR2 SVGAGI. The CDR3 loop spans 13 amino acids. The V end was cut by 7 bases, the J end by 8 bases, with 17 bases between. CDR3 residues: CASTPGKLMGYTF. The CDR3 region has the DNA TGTGCCAGCACCCCAGGGAAATTAATGGGCTACACCTTC.

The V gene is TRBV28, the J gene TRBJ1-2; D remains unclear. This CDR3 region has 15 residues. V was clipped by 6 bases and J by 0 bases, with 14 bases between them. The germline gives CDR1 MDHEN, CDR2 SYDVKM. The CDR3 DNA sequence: TGTGCCAGCAGCCCCATTAGGAGTCCTAACTATGGCTACACCTTC. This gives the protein CASSPIRSPNYGYTF.

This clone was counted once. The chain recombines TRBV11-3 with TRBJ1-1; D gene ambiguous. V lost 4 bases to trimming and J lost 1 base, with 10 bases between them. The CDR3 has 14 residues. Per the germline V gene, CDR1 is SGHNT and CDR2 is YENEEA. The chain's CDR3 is CASSSSGGNTEAFF. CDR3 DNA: TGTGCCAGCAGCTCCAGCGGAGGGAACACTGAAGCTTTCTTT.

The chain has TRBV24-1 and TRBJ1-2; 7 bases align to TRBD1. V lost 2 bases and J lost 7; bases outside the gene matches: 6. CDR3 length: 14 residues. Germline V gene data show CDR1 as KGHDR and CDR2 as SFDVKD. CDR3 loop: CATSDSRRGRGYTF. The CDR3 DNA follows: TGTGCCACCAGTGATTCCAGGAGGGGGCGTGGCTACACCTTC.

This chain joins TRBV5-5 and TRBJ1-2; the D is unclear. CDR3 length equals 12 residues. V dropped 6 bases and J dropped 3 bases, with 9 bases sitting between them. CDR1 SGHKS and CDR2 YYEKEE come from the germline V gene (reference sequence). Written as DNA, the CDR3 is TGTGCCAGCATCTCCAGTCACTATGGCTACACCTTC. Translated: CASISSHYGYTF.

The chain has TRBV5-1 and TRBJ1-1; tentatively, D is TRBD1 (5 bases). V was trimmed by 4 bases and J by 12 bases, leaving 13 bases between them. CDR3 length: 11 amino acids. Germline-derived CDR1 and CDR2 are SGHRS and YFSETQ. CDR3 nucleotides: TGCGCCAGCAGCACGGGACTTGCAACTTTCTTT. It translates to CASSTGLATFF.

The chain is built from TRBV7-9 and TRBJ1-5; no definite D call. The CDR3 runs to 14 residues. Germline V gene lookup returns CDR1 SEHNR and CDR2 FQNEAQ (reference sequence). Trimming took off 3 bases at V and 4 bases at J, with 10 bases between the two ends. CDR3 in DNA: TGTGCCAGCAGCTTTTTTGGGGAGAATCAGCCCCAGCATTTT. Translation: CASSFFGENQPQHF.

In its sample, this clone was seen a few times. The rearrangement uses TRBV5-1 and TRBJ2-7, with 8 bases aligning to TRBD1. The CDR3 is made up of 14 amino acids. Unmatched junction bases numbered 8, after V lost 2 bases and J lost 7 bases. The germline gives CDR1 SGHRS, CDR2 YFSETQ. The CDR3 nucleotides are TGCGCCAGCAGCTTACTGGACAGGGTGGGGGAGCAGTACTTC. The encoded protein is CASSLLDRVGEQYF.

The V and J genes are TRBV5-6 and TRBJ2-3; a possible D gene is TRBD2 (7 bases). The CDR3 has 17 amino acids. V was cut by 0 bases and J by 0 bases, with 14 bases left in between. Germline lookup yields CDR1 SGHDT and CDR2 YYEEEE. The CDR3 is CASSLASSGGSTDTQYF. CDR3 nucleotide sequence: TGTGCCAGCAGCTTGGCTTCTTCGGGGGGCAGCACAGATACGCAGTATTTT.

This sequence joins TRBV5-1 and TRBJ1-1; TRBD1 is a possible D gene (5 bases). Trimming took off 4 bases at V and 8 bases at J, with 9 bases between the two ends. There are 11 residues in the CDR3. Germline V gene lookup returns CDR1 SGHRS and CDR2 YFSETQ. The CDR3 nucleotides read TGCGCCAGCAGCGTGGGGCCCGAAGCTTTCTTT. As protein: CASSVGPEAFF.

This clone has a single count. The CDR3 here is CASSRGEAFF. In DNA, the CDR3 is TGCGCCAGCAGCCGGGGAGAAGCTTTCTTT. The gene calls are TRBV5-1 and TRBJ1-1; D uncertain. Trimming removed 4 bases from V and 8 bases from J, with 6 bases in between. Germline V gene lookup returns CDR1 SGHRS and CDR2 YFSETQ. This CDR3 spans 10 amino acids.

The CDR3 sequence: CASSPSAGAYTDTQYF. The DNA of the CDR3 is TGTGCCAGCAGTCCCTCCGCGGGGGCATACACAGATACGCAGTATTTT. The V gene is TRBV27, the J gene TRBJ2-3; D may be TRBD2 (7 bases). Germline CDR1 reads MNHEY; CDR2 reads SMNVEV (reference sequence). The CDR3 is 16 amino acids. V was trimmed by 5 bases and J by 2 bases, leaving 17 bases between them.

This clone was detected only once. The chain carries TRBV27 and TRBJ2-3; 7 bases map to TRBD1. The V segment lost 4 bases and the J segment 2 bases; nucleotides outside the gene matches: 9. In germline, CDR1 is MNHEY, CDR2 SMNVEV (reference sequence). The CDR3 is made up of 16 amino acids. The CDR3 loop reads CASSSLATGDTDTQYF. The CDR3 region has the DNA TGTGCCAGCAGTTCCCTGGCCACAGGGGACACAGATACGCAGTATTTT.

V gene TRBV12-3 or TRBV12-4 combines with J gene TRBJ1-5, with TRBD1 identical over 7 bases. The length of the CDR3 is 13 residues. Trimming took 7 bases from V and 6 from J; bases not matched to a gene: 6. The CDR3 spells CASTRDSSQPQHF. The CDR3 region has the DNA TGTGCCAGCACTCGGGACAGCTCTCAGCCCCAGCATTTT.

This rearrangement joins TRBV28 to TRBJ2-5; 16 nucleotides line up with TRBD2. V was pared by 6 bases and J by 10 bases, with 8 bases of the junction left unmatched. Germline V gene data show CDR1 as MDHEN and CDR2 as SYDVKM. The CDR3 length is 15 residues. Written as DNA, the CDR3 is TGTGCCAGCAGGCCGGGGACTAGCGGGGGGGGTGGCCAGTACTTC. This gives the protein CASRPGTSGGGGQYF.

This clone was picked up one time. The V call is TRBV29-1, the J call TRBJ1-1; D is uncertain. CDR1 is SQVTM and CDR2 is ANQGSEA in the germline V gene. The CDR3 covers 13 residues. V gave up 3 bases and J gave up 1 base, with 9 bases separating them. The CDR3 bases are TGCAGCGTTGACTGGACTCAGAACACTGAAGCTTTCTTT. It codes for CSVDWTQNTEAFF.

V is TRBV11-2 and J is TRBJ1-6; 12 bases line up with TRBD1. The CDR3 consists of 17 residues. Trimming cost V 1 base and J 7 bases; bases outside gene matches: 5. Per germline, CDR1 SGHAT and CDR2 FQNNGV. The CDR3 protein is CASSLVPGTGGNSPLHF. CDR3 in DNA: TGTGCCAGCAGCTTAGTTCCCGGGACAGGGGGCAATTCACCCCTCCACTTT. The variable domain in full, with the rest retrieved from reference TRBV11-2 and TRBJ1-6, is EAGVAQSPRYKIIEKRQSVAFWCNPISGHATLYWYQQILGQGPKLLIQFQNNGVVDDSQLPKDRFSAERLKGVDSTLKIQPAKLEDSAVYLCASSLVPGTGGNSPLHFGNGTRLTVT.